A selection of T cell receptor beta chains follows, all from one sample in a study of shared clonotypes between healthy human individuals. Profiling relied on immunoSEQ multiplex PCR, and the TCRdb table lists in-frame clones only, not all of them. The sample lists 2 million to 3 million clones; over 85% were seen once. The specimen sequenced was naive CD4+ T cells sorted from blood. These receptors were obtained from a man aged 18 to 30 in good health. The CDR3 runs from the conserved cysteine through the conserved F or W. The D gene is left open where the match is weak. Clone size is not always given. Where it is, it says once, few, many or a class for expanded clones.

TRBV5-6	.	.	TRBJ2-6	CASSLFHGANVLTF	TGTGCCAGCAGCTTGTTCCATGGGGCCAACGTCCTGACTTTC
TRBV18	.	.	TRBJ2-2	CASSPQFANTGELFF	TGTGCCAGCTCGCCACAGTTCGCGAACACCGGGGAGCTGTTTTTT
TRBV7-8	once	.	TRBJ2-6	CASSLLFSGANVLTF	TGTGCCAGCAGCTTACTGTTCTCTGGGGCCAACGTCCTGACTTTC
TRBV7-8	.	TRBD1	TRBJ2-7	CASSLELGQAYEQYF	TGTGCCAGCAGCTTAGAGCTCGGACAGGCCTACGAGCAGTACTTC
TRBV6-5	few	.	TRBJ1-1	CASTGQYTEAFF	TGTGCCAGCACAGGACAATACACTGAAGCTTTCTTT
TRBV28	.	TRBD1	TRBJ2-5	CASSPGQGARGTQYF	TGTGCCAGCAGCCCTGGGCAGGGGGCGCGGGGGACCCAGTACTTC
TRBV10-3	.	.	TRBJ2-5	CAMGGSAAETQYF	TGTGCCATGGGGGGTTCCGCCGCTGAGACCCAGTACTTC
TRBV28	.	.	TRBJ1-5	CASSSLGEGNQPQHF	TGTGCCAGCAGTTCCTTAGGGGAGGGCAATCAGCCCCAGCATTTT
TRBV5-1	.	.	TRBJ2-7	CASSANRGPEQYF	TGCGCCAGCAGCGCCAACCGGGGCCCCGAGCAGTACTTC
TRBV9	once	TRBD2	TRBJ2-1	CASSPTSGRVNEQFF	TGTGCCAGCAGCCCAACTAGCGGGAGGGTCAATGAGCAGTTCTTC
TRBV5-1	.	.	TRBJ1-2	CASSLEVSYGYTF	TGCGCCAGCAGCTTGGAGGTTTCCTATGGCTACACCTTC
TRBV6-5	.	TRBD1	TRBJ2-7	CASSRTGEGEQYF	TGTGCCAGCAGTCGGACAGGGGAGGGCGAGCAGTACTTC
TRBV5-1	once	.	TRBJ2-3	CASSLALDYSTDTQYF	TGCGCCAGCAGCTTGGCGTTAGACTACAGCACAGATACGCAGTATTTT
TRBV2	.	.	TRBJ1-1	CASSDEIKNTEAFF	TGTGCCAGCAGTGATGAGATCAAGAACACTGAAGCTTTCTTT
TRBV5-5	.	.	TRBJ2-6	CASSLEISVGANVLTF	TGTGCCAGCAGCTTGGAGATTAGCGTCGGGGCCAACGTCCTGACTTTC
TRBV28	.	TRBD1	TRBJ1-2	CASSRTPGTGGGYTF	TGTGCCAGCAGTCGTACTCCCGGGACAGGGGGTGGCTACACCTTC
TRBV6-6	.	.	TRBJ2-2	CASSSPKDRNTGELFF	TGTGCCAGCAGTTCACCAAAGGACAGGAACACCGGGGAGCTGTTTTTT
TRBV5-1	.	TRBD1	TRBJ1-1	CASSLVAQGVGAFF	TGCGCCAGCAGCTTGGTGGCTCAGGGGGTGGGAGCTTTCTTT
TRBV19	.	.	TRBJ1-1	CASSIANFMNTEAFF	TGTGCCAGTAGTATAGCTAATTTTATGAACACTGAAGCTTTCTTT
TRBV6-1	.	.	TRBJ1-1	CASSKDRDLAEAFF	TGTGCCAGCTCCAAGGACCGCGACCTCGCTGAAGCTTTCTTT
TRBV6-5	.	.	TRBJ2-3	CASSSLGGTDTQYF	TGTGCCAGCAGTTCCCTTGGAGGCACAGATACGCAGTATTTT
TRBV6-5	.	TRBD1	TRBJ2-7	CASSYSDRGRAYEQYF	TGTGCCAGCAGTTACTCGGACAGGGGGAGGGCCTACGAGCAGTACTTC
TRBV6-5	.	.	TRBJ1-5	CASSEDRSGQPQHF	TGTGCCAGCAGTGAAGACAGGTCGGGTCAGCCCCAGCATTTT